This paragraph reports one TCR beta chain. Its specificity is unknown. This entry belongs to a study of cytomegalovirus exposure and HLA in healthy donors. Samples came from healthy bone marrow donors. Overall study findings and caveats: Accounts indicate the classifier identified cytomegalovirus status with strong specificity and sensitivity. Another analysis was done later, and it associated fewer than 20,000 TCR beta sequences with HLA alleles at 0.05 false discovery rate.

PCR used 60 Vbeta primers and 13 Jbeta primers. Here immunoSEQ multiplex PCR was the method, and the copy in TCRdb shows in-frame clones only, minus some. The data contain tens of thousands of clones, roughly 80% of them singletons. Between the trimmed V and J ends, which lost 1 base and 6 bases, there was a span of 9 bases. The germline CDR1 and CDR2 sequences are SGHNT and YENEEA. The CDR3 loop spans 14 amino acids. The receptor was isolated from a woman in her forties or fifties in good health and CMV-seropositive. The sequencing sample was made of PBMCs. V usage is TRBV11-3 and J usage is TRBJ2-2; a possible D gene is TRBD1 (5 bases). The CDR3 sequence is CASSLVSGPGELFF. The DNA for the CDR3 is TGTGCCAGCAGCTTAGTTTCAGGGCCCGGGGAGCTGTTTTTT. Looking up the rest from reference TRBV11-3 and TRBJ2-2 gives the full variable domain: EAGVVQSPRYKIIEKKQPVAFWCNPISGHNTLYWYLQNLGQGPELLIRYENEEAVDDSQLPKDRFSAERLKGVDSTLKIQPAELGDSAVYLCASSLVSGPGELFFGEGSRLTVL.